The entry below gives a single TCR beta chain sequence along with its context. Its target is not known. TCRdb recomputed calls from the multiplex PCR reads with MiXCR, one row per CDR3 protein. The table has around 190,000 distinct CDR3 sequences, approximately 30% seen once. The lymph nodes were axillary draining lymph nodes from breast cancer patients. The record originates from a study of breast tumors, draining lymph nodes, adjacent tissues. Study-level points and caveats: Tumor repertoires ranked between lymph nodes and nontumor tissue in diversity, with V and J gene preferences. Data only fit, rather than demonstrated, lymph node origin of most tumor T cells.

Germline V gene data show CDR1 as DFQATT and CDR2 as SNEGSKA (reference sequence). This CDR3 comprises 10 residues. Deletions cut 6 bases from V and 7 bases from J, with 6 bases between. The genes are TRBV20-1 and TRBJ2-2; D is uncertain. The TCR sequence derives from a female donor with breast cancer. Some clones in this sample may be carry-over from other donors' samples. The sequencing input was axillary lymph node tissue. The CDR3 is CSASSGELFF. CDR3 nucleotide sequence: TGCAGTGCCAGTAGCGGGGAGCTGTTTTTT.